The 6 T cell receptor beta chains given below trace back to one sample, sequenced in a study of CD8+ T cells in alopecia areata. Sequencing templates came from extracted RNA that was reverse transcribed into cDNA. Data came from immunoSEQ multiplex PCR; TCRdb stores just in-frame clones and leaves some out. The sample includes around 50,000 clones, about 96% seen only once; the top ten take roughly 25%. The sample in question was CD8+ T cells sorted from blood, obtained at week 0. The receptors originated from a human donor with alopecia areata.

V is TRBV7-9 and J is TRBJ2-1; D uncertain. Per germline, CDR1 SEHNR and CDR2 FQNEAQ (reference sequence). Trimming left V 7 bases short and J 8 bases short, with 9 bases between. The CDR3 extends over 11 amino acids. CDR3 residues: CASTHGDEQFF. CDR3 bases: TGTGCCAGCACCCATGGCGATGAGCAGTTCTTC.

This clone occurred a few times. The CDR3 protein is CASDGTSGSTDTQYF. CDR3 coding DNA: TGTGCCAGCGACGGGACTAGCGGAAGCACAGATACGCAGTATTTT. The chain is built from TRBV7-9 and TRBJ2-3; 11 bases line up with TRBD2. Germline CDR1 and CDR2: SEHNR and FQNEAQ (reference sequence). This CDR3 has 15 amino acids. Losses at the gene ends were 8 bases for V and 0 bases for J; bases not matched to a gene: 4.

The chain couples TRBV4-1 to TRBJ2-3, with 13 nucleotides matching TRBD2. CDR1 is MGHRA, CDR2 YSYEKL, per germline. The CDR3 length is 19 residues. Trimming at V came to 0 bases and at J to 4 bases, leaving 10 bases not matched to a gene. The CDR3 DNA reads TGCGCCAGCAGCCAAGATTGGACTAGCGGGGGCCCAGAGGCAGATACGCAGTATTTT. This translates into CASSQDWTSGGPEADTQYF.

This chain joins TRBV19 and TRBJ2-2, with a weak D call TRBD1 (6 bases). CDR3 length: 14 amino acids. Germline values: CDR1 LNHDA, CDR2 SQIVND (reference sequence). Trimming took 5 bases from V and 7 from J, leaving 14 bases between them. As DNA, the CDR3 is TGTGCCAGTAGTCACAGGGCCCTCGGCGGGGAGCTGTTTTTT. This codes for CASSHRALGGELFF.

This clone was counted a single time. One end of the junction does not line up with germline, which may come from a read error. The chain joins TRBV4-3 to TRBJ2-1; TRBD2 matches at 7 bases. CDR3 size: 15 residues. Germline loops: CDR1 LGHNA, CDR2 YSLEER. In DNA form, the CDR3 reads TGCGCCAGCAGTCAAGGCGGGGGACGATACAATGAGCAGTTCTTC. This codes for CASSQGGGRYNEQFF.

The chain is built from TRBV29-1 and TRBJ2-7; TRBD1 matches 8 bases. Trimming took 7 bases from V and 5 from J; bases not matched to a gene: 7. The germline V gene encodes CDR1 SQVTM and CDR2 ANQGSEA. The length of the CDR3 is 12 residues. This CDR3 is CSGWTGLDEQYF. The DNA of the CDR3 is TGCAGCGGCTGGACAGGGTTAGACGAGCAGTACTTC.